What follows are 25 T cell receptor beta chains derived from one specimen sequenced in a study of blood T cell repertoires in COVID-19. Libraries were prepared by immunoSEQ multiplex PCR; TCRdb keeps only in-frame clonotypes and omits some of them. The data hold around 200,000 clones, with 88% observed a single time. Sample: peripheral blood. Source of these receptors: a man younger than 35 with active or convalescent COVID-19.

The V gene is TRBV7-3, the J gene TRBJ2-3; D gene uncertain. The CDR3 runs 14 residues. CDR1 and CDR2 from the germline V gene are SGHTA and FQGTGA. Trimming removed 6 bases from V and 1 base from J, with 11 bases in between. The CDR3: CASSLASGTDTQYF. In nucleotides, the CDR3 is TGTGCCAGCAGTCTCGCGAGTGGCACAGATACGCAGTATTTT.

This clone was observed a handful of times. This chain uses TRBV14 with TRBJ1-1; the D is unclear. V was clipped by 2 bases and J by 6 bases, with 13 bases between them. The CDR3 is made up of 14 amino acids. In germline, CDR1 is SGHDN, CDR2 FVKESK. The CDR3 sequence is CASSQFGKAPEAFF. The CDR3 DNA sequence: TGTGCCAGCAGCCAATTCGGGAAAGCCCCTGAAGCTTTCTTT.

The rearrangement uses TRBV6-6 and TRBJ1-3; TRBD1 is a possible D gene (6 bases). V dropped 5 bases and J dropped 1 base, with 18 bases sitting between them. Germline lookup yields CDR1 MNHNY and CDR2 SVGAGI (reference sequence). The CDR3 loop spans 17 amino acids. The CDR3 nucleotides are TGTGCCAGCAGTCCACAGGGCTACCCGGATTCTGGAAACACCATATATTTT. Residues: CASSPQGYPDSGNTIYF.

This clone was detected only once. The chain links TRBV19 to TRBJ1-2, with unresolved D. V was trimmed by 3 bases and J by 7 bases, leaving 12 bases between them. In germline, CDR1 is LNHDA, CDR2 SQIVND (reference sequence). CDR3 size: 13 residues. Here the CDR3 DNA reads TGTGCCAGTAGTATCCCGGGGTCTGGTGGCTACACCTTC. Translation: CASSIPGSGGYTF.

J is TRBJ2-5 and V is TRBV7-9, with 11 bases lining up with TRBD1. Looked up from germline, CDR1 is SEHNR and CDR2 is FQNEAQ (reference sequence). J lost 1 base, V lost 3 bases, and 4 bases had no gene match. The CDR3 is 16 amino acids. CDR3 sequence (DNA): TGTGCCAGCAGCTTTGGGGACAGGGGGATCCAAGAGACCCAGTACTTC. It yields the protein CASSFGDRGIQETQYF.

This chain connects TRBV11-2 to TRBJ2-1; a possible D gene is TRBD1 (5 bases). Deletions cut 4 bases from V and 3 bases from J, with 25 bases between. The CDR3 totals 19 residues. The V gene's germline CDR1 is SGHAT and CDR2 FQNNGV. The CDR3 reads CASSSPRGGRKKSYNEQFF. The DNA for the CDR3 is TGTGCCAGCAGCTCCCCAAGGGGCGGACGGAAAAAGAGCTACAATGAGCAGTTCTTC.

The chain is built from TRBV27 and TRBJ1-1; D remains unclear. Germline lookup yields CDR1 MNHEY and CDR2 SMNVEV (reference sequence). The CDR3 loop spans 13 amino acids. The V and J ends lost 6 bases and 5 bases respectively, with 13 bases between them. For the CDR3, the DNA is TGTGCCAGCAGGGGCCAGTCGGGGACTGAAGCTTTCTTT. As protein: CASRGQSGTEAFF.

The chain recombines TRBV5-1 with TRBJ2-3; perhaps TRBD2 as D (5 bases). There are 16 residues in the CDR3. CDR1 SGHRS and CDR2 YFSETQ come from the germline V gene. Trimming shortened V by 0 bases and J by 0 bases, and 11 bases separated the two germline ends. This chain's CDR3 is CASSLGLAKSTDTQYF. In nucleotides, the CDR3 is TGCGCCAGCAGCTTGGGCCTAGCAAAAAGCACAGATACGCAGTATTTT.

As to this clone: The sample contains more than one DNA sequence encoding this CDR3. This chain joins TRBV12-3 or TRBV12-4 and TRBJ1-5; a possible D gene is TRBD1 (6 bases). Trimming pared 6 bases from V and 3 bases from J, leaving 9 bases between. The CDR3 consists of 13 residues. The CDR3 sequence: CASSGQSNQPQHF. The CDR3, as DNA: TGTGCCAGCAGCGGACAGTCCAATCAGCCCCAGCATTTT.

J is TRBJ1-4 and V is TRBV4-2; 7 positions agree with TRBD1. V lost 3 bases to trimming and J lost 4 bases; unmatched junction nucleotides: 5. The CDR3 covers 15 residues. Germline values: CDR1 LGHNA, CDR2 YNFKEQ. The CDR3 sequence is CASSHTGTDNEKLFF. The CDR3 DNA reads TGTGCCAGCAGCCATACCGGGACAGATAATGAAAAACTGTTTTTT.

The chain has TRBV4-3 and TRBJ2-3, with 9 bases aligning to TRBD2. J lost 6 bases, V lost 0 bases, and 16 bases had no gene match. Per the germline V gene, CDR1 is LGHNA and CDR2 is YSLEER. The CDR3 extends over 19 amino acids. CDR3 nucleotides: TGCGCCAGCAGCCAAGATTGGGCCGTGACTAGCGGTCAAGTGGATACGCAGTATTTT. It encodes CASSQDWAVTSGQVDTQYF.

The rearrangement joins TRBV3-1 (or the pseudogene TRBV3-2) to TRBJ2-5; D is unclear. Germline V gene sequence: CDR1 LGHDT, CDR2 YNNKEL (reference sequence). The CDR3 totals 14 residues. The V end lost 0 bases, the J end lost 7 bases, and 12 bases lay between the germline ends. CDR3 sequence reads: CASSQDGPAVTQYF. The DNA of the CDR3 is TGTGCCAGCAGCCAAGACGGCCCCGCGGTGACCCAGTACTTC.

This chain uses TRBV29-1 with TRBJ1-1; possible D gene TRBD1, 6 bases. Looked up from germline, CDR1 is SQVTM and CDR2 is ANQGSEA. Trimming cost V 5 bases and J 1 base, with 14 bases left between them. This CDR3 has 14 residues. In nucleotides, the CDR3 is TGCAGCGTTCTTGTGGGGGCGCGGAACACTGAAGCTTTCTTT. It is translated as CSVLVGARNTEAFF.

The V and J genes are TRBV6-2 or TRBV6-3 and TRBJ1-2; 9 nucleotides line up with TRBD1. There are 16 residues in the CDR3. After removal of 5 bases from V and 8 bases from J, the junction contained 15 bases not matched to a gene. Germline-derived CDR1 and CDR2 are MNHEY and SVGEGT. CDR3 DNA sequence: TGTGCCAGCAGTGACCCGAGTTGGACAGGGGCTTTGGGCTACACCTTC. It codes for CASSDPSWTGALGYTF.

The rearrangement joins TRBV7-9 to TRBJ2-1; D may be TRBD1 (5 bases). Per the germline V gene, CDR1 is SEHNR and CDR2 is FQNEAQ (reference sequence). The germline V and J ends were trimmed by 2 bases and 5 bases, with 7 bases remaining between them. The CDR3 runs 13 residues. CDR3 region: CASSLSGNNEQFF. In nucleotides, the CDR3 is TGTGCCAGCAGCTTATCAGGGAACAATGAGCAGTTCTTC.

This clone showed up just once. The chain is built from TRBV19 and TRBJ2-3, with 7 bases aligning to TRBD1. The CDR3 runs 17 residues. With V trimmed by 5 bases and J by 1 base, 12 bases remained unmatched. The germline CDR1 and CDR2 sequences are LNHDA and SQIVND (reference sequence). Here the CDR3 reads CASSLSPLGQGTDTQYF. CDR3 in DNA: TGTGCCAGTAGTTTATCCCCCCTTGGACAGGGCACAGATACGCAGTATTTT.

The chain combines TRBV5-4 with TRBJ1-6, with 9 bases fitting TRBD1. Germline V CDR1 and CDR2: SGHNT, YYREEE (reference sequence). The CDR3 consists of 15 residues. Losses at the gene ends were 3 bases for V and 10 bases for J; bases not matched to a gene: 8. The CDR3 protein is CASSSQTGGRSPLHF. In DNA form, the CDR3 reads TGTGCCAGCAGCTCACAGACAGGGGGGCGGTCACCCCTCCACTTT.

The chain is built from TRBV18 and TRBJ1-1; no firm D call. Trimming cost V 3 bases and J 0 bases, with 8 bases left between them. The CDR3 has 14 residues. Germline assignment: CDR1 KGHSH and CDR2 LQKENI. CDR3 sequence: CASSPDGMNTEAFF. CDR3 DNA sequence: TGTGCCAGCTCACCGGACGGGATGAACACTGAAGCTTTCTTT.

The V and J genes are TRBV14 and TRBJ2-3; a weak D match, TRBD2 (7 bases). Deletions cut 2 bases from V and 4 bases from J, with 19 bases between. The CDR3 has 17 residues. Looked up from germline, CDR1 is SGHDN and CDR2 is FVKESK. The CDR3 nucleotides read TGTGCCAGCAGCCAAAACCGCGGACTAGGGGGGGCAGATACGCAGTATTTT. It is translated as CASSQNRGLGGADTQYF.

The chain combines TRBV29-1 with TRBJ2-5, with TRBD1 identical over 10 bases. V dropped 7 bases and J dropped 5; count of bases not matched to a gene: 10. The CDR3 runs to 14 residues. Looked up from germline, CDR1 is SQVTM and CDR2 is ANQGSEA. As DNA, the CDR3 is TGCAGCGCCGCGGGGACAGGGGCCCGGGAGACCCAGTACTTC. This translates into CSAAGTGARETQYF.

The chain uses TRBV19 and TRBJ1-5, with a possible D match to TRBD1 (6 bases). The CDR3 is 13 amino acids. Trimming shortened V by 4 bases and J by 7 bases, and 11 bases separated the two germline ends. In germline, CDR1 is LNHDA, CDR2 SQIVND (reference sequence). The CDR3 here is CASSTYRVQPQHF. The CDR3 coding sequence is TGTGCCAGTAGTACGTACAGGGTGCAGCCCCAGCATTTT.

This rearrangement joins TRBV18 to TRBJ2-5; possibly TRBD1 for D (6 bases). Trimming removed 3 bases from V and 5 bases from J, with 10 bases in between. The CDR3 length is 13 residues. From germline, CDR1 is KGHSH and CDR2 LQKENI. The CDR3 spells CASSPGTWETQYF. CDR3 in DNA: TGTGCCAGCTCACCCGGGACATGGGAGACCCAGTACTTC.

Note on this clone: The junction departs from the called germline gene at one end, perhaps through a read error. This sample also contains other DNA sequences that code for the same CDR3. The chain uses TRBV5-1 and TRBJ1-2; D not resolved. The CDR3 is made up of 14 amino acids. The germline V gene encodes CDR1 SGHRS and CDR2 YFSETQ. The CDR3 loop is CASSPGLINYGYTF. The CDR3 DNA sequence: TGCGCCAGCAGCCCCGGACTGATTAACTATGGTTACACCTTC.

This rearrangement joins TRBV3-1 (or the pseudogene TRBV3-2) to TRBJ2-6, with 7 bases identical to TRBD1. The CDR3 contains 17 residues. V dropped 0 bases and J dropped 2; count of bases not matched to a gene: 4. Germline V lookup: CDR1 LGHDT, CDR2 YNNKEL (reference sequence). The CDR3 protein is CASSQDSQGAGANVLTF. The CDR3 coding sequence is TGTGCCAGCAGCCAAGATAGCCAGGGGGCTGGGGCCAACGTCCTGACTTTC.

V and J are TRBV5-1 and TRBJ1-2; tentative D call: TRBD1 (6 bases). The CDR3 has 17 amino acids. The germline V gene has CDR1 SGHRS and CDR2 YFSETQ. Trimming removed 1 base at V and 5 bases at J, with 21 bases between. For the CDR3, the DNA is TGCGCCAGCAGCTTGTCCGGAGGGGGGGCGTTGGGTTATGGCTACACCTTC. It codes for CASSLSGGGALGYGYTF.